This entry describes one T cell receptor (beta chain). This specimen comes from a study of blood T cell repertoires in COVID-19. The assay was immunoSEQ multiplex PCR, and TCRdb's table has in-frame clones only and misses some. In the table there are some 50,000 clones, just over 85% of which are singletons. With 0 bases removed from V and 3 bases from J, the gap between germline ends came to 13 bases. From germline, CDR1 is MGHRA and CDR2 YSYEKL. The CDR3 consists of 16 residues. This rearrangement joins TRBV4-1 to TRBJ2-3, with D perhaps TRBD1 (6 bases). The receptor was derived from a human donor in a cohort sampled during active COVID-19. Sequencing was carried out using peripheral blood. CDR3: CASSQDPSTGTDTQYF. The CDR3 DNA follows: TGCGCCAGCAGCCAAGATCCTTCAACAGGGACAGATACGCAGTATTTT.